These 9 T cell receptor beta chains originate from one sample sequenced in a study of T cells in Graves' hyperthyroidism and ophthalmopathy. Authors of the study amplified TCR beta CDR3 regions from RNA transcripts. HTBI primers drove first-round RT-PCR of the TCR CDR3. Each CDR3 protein is one row after TCRdb ran MiXCR on the multiplex PCR reads. Of fewer than 750,000 distinct CDR3 sequences detected, around 45% appear once; the ten largest clones hold around 7.7%. Material: peripheral blood or thyroid tissue (not recorded which). These receptor sequences come from a woman aged 18-29 years with Graves' hyperthyroidism.

On this clonotype itself: Since a much larger clone is just one base distant, this may be a read error. The chain joins TRBV3-1 to TRBJ1-1, with 11 bases fitting TRBD1. V shed 5 bases, J shed 10 bases, and the junction held 6 bases outside the gene matches. CDR1 and CDR2 from the germline V gene are LGHDT and YNNKEL (reference sequence). The CDR3 runs 13 residues. CDR3 in amino acids: CASSTGQGAGAFF. CDR3 nucleotide sequence: TGTGCCAGCAGCACCGGACAGGGGGCAGGAGCTTTCTTT.

This chain links TRBV20-1 with TRBJ2-7, with 8 bases identical to TRBD2. The trim removed 1 base at V and 6 bases at J, leaving 8 bases unmatched. The CDR3 covers 14 residues. Germline values: CDR1 DFQATT, CDR2 SNEGSKA (reference sequence). Here the CDR3 DNA reads TGCAGTGCTAGAGTAATAGCGGGGCCCACCGAGCAGTACTTC. This sequence encodes CSARVIAGPTEQYF.

The J gene is TRBJ2-1, the V gene TRBV7-9; 13 nucleotides line up with TRBD2. CDR1 and CDR2 from the germline V gene are SEHNR and FQNEAQ (reference sequence). J lost 12 bases, V lost 5 bases, and 16 bases had no gene match. The CDR3 contains 17 residues. This chain's CDR3 is CASSTRTSGSSRSVQFF. As DNA, the CDR3 is TGTGCCAGCAGCACACGGACTAGCGGGAGTTCCCGGTCGGTGCAGTTCTTC.

This clonotype was seen many times. V usage is TRBV7-2 and J usage is TRBJ2-7, with D maybe TRBD2 (6 bases). Looked up from germline, CDR1 is SGHTA and CDR2 is FQGNSA. V lost 5 bases and J 2 bases, leaving 13 bases between the germline ends. The CDR3 spans 14 residues. The CDR3: CASSPERTTYEQYF. The CDR3 coding sequence is TGTGCCAGCAGCCCTGAGCGGACTACCTACGAGCAGTACTTC.

J is TRBJ2-5 and V is TRBV12-3 or TRBV12-4, with no clear D. The CDR3 is 17 amino acids. V lost 5 bases and J lost 1, with 20 bases in between. CDR3 amino acids: CASSRFGSTWGQETQYF. The CDR3 bases are TGTGCCAGCAGTCGGTTCGGTAGCACCTGGGGCCAAGAGACCCAGTACTTC.

In DNA, the CDR3 is TGTGCCACCAGTGATCTTGGGAAGGGACAGGGGCCGCCTTACTATTCCTACAATGAGCAGTTCTTC. Its translation is CATSDLGKGQGPPYYSYNEQFF. The chain recombines TRBV24-1 with TRBJ2-1, with 10 bases matching TRBD1. Germline V gives CDR1 KGHDR, CDR2 SFDVKD. Trimming removed 3 bases from V and 1 base from J; junction bases left unmatched: 20. This CDR3 has 22 residues.

This chain's CDR3 is CSVDTMGRQPQHF. Written as DNA, the CDR3 is TGCAGCGTCGACACTATGGGACGGCAGCCCCAGCATTTT. V gene TRBV29-1 combines with J gene TRBJ1-5, with D perhaps matching TRBD1 (5 bases). Trimming shortened V by 6 bases and J by 7 bases, and 16 bases separated the two germline ends. Germline V gene sequence: CDR1 SQVTM, CDR2 ANQGSEA. This CDR3 is 13 amino acids long. Full variable domain (missing parts from reference TRBV29-1 and TRBJ1-5): SAVISQKPSRDICQRGTSLTIQCQVDSQVTMMFWYRQQPGQSLTLIATANQGSEATYESGFVIDKFPISRPNLTFSTLTVSNMSPEDSSIYLCSVDTMGRQPQHFGDGTRLSIL.

This clonotype was found a few times. This chain uses TRBV27 with TRBJ2-7; 8 positions agree with TRBD2. V dropped 2 bases and J dropped 5; count of bases not matched to a gene: 5. The CDR3 sequence is 14 residues long. CDR1 and CDR2 from the germline V gene are MNHEY and SMNVEV (reference sequence). The CDR3 is CASSLSGSNHEQYF. The CDR3 DNA reads TGTGCCAGCAGTTTAAGCGGGAGTAACCACGAGCAGTACTTC.

Sample share makes this clonotype medium-sized. The rearrangement links TRBV29-1 to TRBJ1-2, with D possibly TRBD1 on 5 matching bases. Germline V gives CDR1 SQVTM, CDR2 ANQGSEA. This CDR3 is built from 13 residues. V lost 3 bases and J lost 8, with 16 bases in between. CDR3 sequence: CSVDEEGALGYTF. DNA of the CDR3: TGCAGCGTTGACGAGGAAGGGGCATTGGGCTACACCTTC.